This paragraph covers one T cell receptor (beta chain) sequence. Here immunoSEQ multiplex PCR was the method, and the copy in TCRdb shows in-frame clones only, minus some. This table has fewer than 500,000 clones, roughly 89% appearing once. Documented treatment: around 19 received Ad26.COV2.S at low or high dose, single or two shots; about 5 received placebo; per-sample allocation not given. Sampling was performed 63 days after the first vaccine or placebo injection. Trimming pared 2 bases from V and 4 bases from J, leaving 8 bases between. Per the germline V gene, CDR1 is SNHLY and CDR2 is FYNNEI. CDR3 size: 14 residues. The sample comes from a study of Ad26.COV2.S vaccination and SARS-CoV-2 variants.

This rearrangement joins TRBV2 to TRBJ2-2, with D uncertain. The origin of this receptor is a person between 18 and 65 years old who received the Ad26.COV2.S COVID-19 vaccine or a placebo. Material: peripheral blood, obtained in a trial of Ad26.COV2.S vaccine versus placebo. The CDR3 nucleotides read TGTGCCAGCAGTGAACGTACAGCCACCGGGGAGCTGTTTTTT. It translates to CASSERTATGELFF.